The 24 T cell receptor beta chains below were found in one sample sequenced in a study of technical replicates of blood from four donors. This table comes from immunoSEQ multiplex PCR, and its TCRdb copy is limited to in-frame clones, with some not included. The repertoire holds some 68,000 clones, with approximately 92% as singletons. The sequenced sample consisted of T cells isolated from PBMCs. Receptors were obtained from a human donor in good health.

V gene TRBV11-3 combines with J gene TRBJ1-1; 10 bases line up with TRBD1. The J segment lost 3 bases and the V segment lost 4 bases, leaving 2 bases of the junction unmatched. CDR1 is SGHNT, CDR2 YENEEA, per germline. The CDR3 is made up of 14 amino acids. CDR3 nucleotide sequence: TGTGCCAGCAGCTCCGGGACAGGGGACACTGAAGCTTTCTTT. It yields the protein CASSSGTGDTEAFF.

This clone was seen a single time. The CDR3 region has the DNA TGTGCCAGCACGGAGGGGTACACTGAAGCTTTCTTT. Protein sequence: CASTEGYTEAFF. This chain joins TRBV6-6 and TRBJ1-1; D may be TRBD1 (5 bases). The germline gives CDR1 MNHNY, CDR2 SVGAGI (reference sequence). The CDR3 runs 12 residues. Trimming took off 7 bases at V and 3 bases at J, with 9 bases between the two ends.

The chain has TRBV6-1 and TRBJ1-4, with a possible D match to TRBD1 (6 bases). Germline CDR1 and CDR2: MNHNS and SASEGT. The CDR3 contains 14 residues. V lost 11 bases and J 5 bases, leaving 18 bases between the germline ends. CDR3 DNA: TGTGCCGCGTACCGAGGGGACATGAATGAAAAACTGTTTTTT. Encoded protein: CAAYRGDMNEKLFF.

The DNA of the CDR3 is TGCGCCAGCAGCACTACCCCCAATGAAAAACTGTTTTTT. This codes for CASSTTPNEKLFF. The chain has TRBV5-1 and TRBJ1-4; no reliable D call. Germline V gives CDR1 SGHRS, CDR2 YFSETQ. CDR3 size: 13 residues. Trimming removed 4 bases from V and 5 bases from J, with 9 bases in between.

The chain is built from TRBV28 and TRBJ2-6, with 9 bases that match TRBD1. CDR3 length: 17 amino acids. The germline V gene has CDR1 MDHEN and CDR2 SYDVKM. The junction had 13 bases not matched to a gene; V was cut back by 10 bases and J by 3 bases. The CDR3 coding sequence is TGTGCCACTGGAGTGTGGACAGGGGATAATGGGGCCAACGTCCTGACTTTC. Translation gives CATGVWTGDNGANVLTF.

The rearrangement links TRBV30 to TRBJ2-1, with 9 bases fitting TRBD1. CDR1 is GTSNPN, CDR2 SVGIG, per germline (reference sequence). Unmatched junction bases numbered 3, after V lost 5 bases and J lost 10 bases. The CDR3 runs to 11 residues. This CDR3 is CAWDRGGEQFF. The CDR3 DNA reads TGTGCCTGGGACAGGGGGGGCGAGCAGTTCTTC.

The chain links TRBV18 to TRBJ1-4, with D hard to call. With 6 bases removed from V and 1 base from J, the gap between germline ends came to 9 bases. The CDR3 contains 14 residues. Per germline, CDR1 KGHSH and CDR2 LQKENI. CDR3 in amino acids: CASSLRRTNEKLFF. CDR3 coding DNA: TGTGCCAGCTCGCTGAGGAGAACTAATGAAAAACTGTTTTTT.

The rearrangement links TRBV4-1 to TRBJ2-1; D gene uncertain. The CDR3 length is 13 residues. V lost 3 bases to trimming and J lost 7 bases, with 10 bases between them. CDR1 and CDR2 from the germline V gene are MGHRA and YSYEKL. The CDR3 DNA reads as TGCGCCAGCAGCCATTACCCTAAAAATGAGCAGTTCTTC. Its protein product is CASSHYPKNEQFF.

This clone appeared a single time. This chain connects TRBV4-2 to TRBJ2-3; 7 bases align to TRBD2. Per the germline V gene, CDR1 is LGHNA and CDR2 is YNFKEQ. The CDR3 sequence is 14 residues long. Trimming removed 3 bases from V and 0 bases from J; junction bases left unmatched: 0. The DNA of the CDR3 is TGTGCCAGCAGCCATAGCGGGAGCACAGATACGCAGTATTTT. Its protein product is CASSHSGSTDTQYF.

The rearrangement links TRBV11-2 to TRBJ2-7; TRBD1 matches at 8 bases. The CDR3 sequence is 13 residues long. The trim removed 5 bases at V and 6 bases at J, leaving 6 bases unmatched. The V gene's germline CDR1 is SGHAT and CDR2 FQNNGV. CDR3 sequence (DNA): TGTGCCAGCAGCCTGCAGGGGGCTGGCGAGCAGTACTTC. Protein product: CASSLQGAGEQYF. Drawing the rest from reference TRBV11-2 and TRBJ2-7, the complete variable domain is EAGVAQSPRYKIIEKRQSVAFWCNPISGHATLYWYQQILGQGPKLLIQFQNNGVVDDSQLPKDRFSAERLKGVDSTLKIQPAKLEDSAVYLCASSLQGAGEQYFGPGTRLTVT.

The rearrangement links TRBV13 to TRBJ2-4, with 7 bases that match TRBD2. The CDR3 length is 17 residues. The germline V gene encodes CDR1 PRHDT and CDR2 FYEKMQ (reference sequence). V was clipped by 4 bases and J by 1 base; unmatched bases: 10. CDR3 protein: CASSSASGGRAKNIQYF. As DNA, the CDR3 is TGTGCCAGCAGCTCCGCTAGCGGAGGTAGGGCCAAAAACATTCAGTACTTC.

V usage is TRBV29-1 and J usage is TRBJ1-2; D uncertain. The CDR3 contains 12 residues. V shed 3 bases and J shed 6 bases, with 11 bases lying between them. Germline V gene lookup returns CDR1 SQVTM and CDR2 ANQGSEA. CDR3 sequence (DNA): TGCAGCGTTGATTTAGGCAGGAATGGCTACACCTTC. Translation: CSVDLGRNGYTF.

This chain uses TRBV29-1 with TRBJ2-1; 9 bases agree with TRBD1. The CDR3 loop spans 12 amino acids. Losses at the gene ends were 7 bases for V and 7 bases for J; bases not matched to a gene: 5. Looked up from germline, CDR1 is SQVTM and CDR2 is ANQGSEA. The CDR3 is CSAQGAWNEQFF. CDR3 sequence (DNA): TGCAGCGCACAGGGGGCTTGGAATGAGCAGTTCTTC.

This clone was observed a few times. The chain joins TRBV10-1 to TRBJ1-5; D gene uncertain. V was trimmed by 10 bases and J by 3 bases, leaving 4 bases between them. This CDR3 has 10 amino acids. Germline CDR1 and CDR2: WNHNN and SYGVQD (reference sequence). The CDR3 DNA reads TGCGCCACCGTCAATCAGCCCCAGCATTTT. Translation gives CATVNQPQHF.

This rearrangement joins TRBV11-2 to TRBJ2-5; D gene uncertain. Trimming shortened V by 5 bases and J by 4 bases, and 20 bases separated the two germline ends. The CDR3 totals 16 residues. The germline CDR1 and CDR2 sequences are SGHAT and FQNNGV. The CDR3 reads CASSNLTETFRETQYF. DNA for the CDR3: TGTGCCAGCAGCAATCTAACAGAGACCTTTAGAGAGACCCAGTACTTC.

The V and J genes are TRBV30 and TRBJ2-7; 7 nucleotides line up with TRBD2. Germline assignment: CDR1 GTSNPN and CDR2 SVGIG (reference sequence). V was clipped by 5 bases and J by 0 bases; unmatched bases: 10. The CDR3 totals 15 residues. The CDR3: CAWDKREISSYEQYF. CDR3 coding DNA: TGTGCCTGGGACAAGCGGGAAATAAGCTCCTACGAGCAGTACTTC.

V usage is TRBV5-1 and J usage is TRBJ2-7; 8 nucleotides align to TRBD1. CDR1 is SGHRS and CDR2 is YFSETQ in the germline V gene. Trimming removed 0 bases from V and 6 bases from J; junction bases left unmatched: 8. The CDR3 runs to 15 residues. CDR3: CASSLADRDGGEQYF. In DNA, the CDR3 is TGCGCCAGCAGCTTGGCGGACAGGGATGGTGGCGAGCAGTACTTC.

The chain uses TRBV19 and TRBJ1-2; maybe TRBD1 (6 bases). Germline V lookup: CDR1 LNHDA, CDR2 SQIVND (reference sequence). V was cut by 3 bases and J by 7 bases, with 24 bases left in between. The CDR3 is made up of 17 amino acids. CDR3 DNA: TGTGCCAGTAGTATGAGTTCGTTAGGGGACAAAGCCGGTGGCTACACCTTC. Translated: CASSMSSLGDKAGGYTF. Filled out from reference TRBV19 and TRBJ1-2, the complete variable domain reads DGGITQSPKYLFRKEGQNVTLSCEQNLNHDAMYWYRQDPGQGLRLIYYSQIVNDFQKGDIAEGYSVSREKKESFPLTVTSAQKNPTAFYLCASSMSSLGDKAGGYTFGSGTRLTVV.

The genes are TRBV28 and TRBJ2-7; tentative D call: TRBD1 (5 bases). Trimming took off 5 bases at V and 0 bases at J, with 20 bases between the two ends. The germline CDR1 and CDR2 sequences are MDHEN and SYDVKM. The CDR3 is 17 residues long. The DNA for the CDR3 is TGTGCCAGCAGTCTCCCCTTGACAGAGTGGAGCTCCTACGAGCAGTACTTC. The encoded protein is CASSLPLTEWSSYEQYF.

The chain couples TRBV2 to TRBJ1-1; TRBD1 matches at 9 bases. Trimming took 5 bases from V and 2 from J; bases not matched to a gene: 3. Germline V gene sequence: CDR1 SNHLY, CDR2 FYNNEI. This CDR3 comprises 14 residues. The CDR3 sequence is CASSTGQGNTEAFF. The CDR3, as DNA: TGTGCCAGCAGTACGGGACAGGGCAACACTGAAGCTTTCTTT.

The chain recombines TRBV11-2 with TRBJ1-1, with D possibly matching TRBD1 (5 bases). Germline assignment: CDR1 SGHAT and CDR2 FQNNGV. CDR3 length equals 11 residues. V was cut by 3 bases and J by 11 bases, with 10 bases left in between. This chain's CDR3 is CASSFGGDAFF. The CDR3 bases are TGTGCCAGCAGCTTCGGGGGGGACGCTTTCTTT.

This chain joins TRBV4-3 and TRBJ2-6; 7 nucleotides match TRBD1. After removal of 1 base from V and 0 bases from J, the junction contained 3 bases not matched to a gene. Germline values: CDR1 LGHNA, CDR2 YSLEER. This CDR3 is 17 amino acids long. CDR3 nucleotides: TGCGCCAGCAGCCAAGCCGGGACAGCCTCTGGGGCCAACGTCCTGACTTTC. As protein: CASSQAGTASGANVLTF.

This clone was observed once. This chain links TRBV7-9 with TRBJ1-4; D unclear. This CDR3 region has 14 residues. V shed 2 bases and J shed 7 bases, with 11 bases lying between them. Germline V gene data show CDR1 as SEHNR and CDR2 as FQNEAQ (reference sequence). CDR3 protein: CASSLSGSSEKLFF. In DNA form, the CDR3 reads TGTGCCAGCAGCTTAAGTGGCAGTTCTGAAAAACTGTTTTTT.

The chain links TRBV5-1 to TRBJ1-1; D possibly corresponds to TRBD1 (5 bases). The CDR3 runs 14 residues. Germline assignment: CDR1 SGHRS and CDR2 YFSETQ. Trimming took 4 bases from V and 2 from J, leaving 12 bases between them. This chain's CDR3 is CASSQRQTNTEAFF. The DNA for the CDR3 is TGCGCCAGCAGCCAACGACAGACCAACACTGAAGCTTTCTTT.